This T cell receptor (beta chain) derives from a study of Ad26.COV2.S vaccination and SARS-CoV-2 variants. Germline CDR1 and CDR2: SNHLY and FYNNEI. The V and J ends lost 6 bases and 10 bases, in that order; junction bases with no gene match: 5. This CDR3 has 12 amino acids. This clone was observed a few times. Generated by immunoSEQ multiplex PCR, the TCRdb table keeps only in-frame clones and is missing some. The data hold about 140,000 clones, with 80% to 90% observed a single time. Sequenced material: peripheral blood, taken after recovery from COVID-19. The sequence came from a human donor who had recovered from COVID-19. The chain is built from TRBV2 and TRBJ2-1, with 8 bases matching TRBD2. In DNA form, the CDR3 reads TGTGCCAGCAGGGTAGCGGGGAAGGAGCAGTTCTTC. Translation gives CASRVAGKEQFF. Filled out from reference TRBV2 and TRBJ2-1, the complete variable domain reads EPEVTQTPSHQVTQMGQEVILRCVPISNHLYFYWYRQILGQKVEFLVSFYNNEISEKSEIFDDQFSVERPDGSNFTLKIRSTKLEDSAMYFCASRVAGKEQFFGPGTRLTVL.